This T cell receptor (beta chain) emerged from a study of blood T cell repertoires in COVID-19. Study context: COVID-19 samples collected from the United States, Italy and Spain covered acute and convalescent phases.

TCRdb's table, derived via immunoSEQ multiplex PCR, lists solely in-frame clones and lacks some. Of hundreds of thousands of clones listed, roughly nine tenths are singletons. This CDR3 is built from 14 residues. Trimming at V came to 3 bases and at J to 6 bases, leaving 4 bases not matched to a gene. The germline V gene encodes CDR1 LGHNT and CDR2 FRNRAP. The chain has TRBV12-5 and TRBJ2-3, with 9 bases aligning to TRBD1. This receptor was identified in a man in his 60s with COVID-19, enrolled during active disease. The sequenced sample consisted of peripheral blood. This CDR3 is CASGLQGAGDTQYF. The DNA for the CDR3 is TGTGCTAGTGGTTTACAGGGGGCGGGGGATACGCAGTATTTT.